This is a list of T cell receptor beta chains from one sample in a study of control samples from healthy donors and cancer patients. TCRdb's copy holds only in-frame clones and misses some; the assay was immunoSEQ multiplex PCR. The profile shows 40,000 to 45,000 clones, about 75% of them singletons. The sample comprised formalin-fixed, paraffin-embedded tissue. Receptors originate from a male donor with melanoma. CDR3s include the opening cysteine and the closing phenylalanine or tryptophan. A D gene is named only where the DNA matches it firmly. Only some rows state a clone size, as once, few, many or a class for expanded clones.

cdr3_nt: TGTGCCAGCAGCAAAGGACAGGGGTGGGCGGCCTACGAGCAGTACTTC
cdr3_aa: CASSKGQGWAAYEQYF
v_call: TRBV21-1
clone_size: -
j_call: TRBJ2-7
d_call: -

cdr3_nt: TGTGCCAGCAGCCGGGGGACTACAGAGACCCAGTACTTC
cdr3_aa: CASSRGTTETQYF
v_call: TRBV28
clone_size: -
j_call: TRBJ2-5
d_call: TRBD2

cdr3_nt: TGTGCCAGCAGCACCGGGACAGGGACTGAAGCTTTCTTT
cdr3_aa: CASSTGTGTEAFF
v_call: TRBV7-9
clone_size: -
j_call: TRBJ1-1
d_call: TRBD1

cdr3_nt: TGCAGTGCCGGAGGAAATGGAGGCTACACCTTC
cdr3_aa: CSAGGNGGYTF
v_call: TRBV20-1
clone_size: -
j_call: TRBJ1-2
d_call: -

cdr3_nt: TGTGCCAGCAGTTTATCGTGGGCAGGGACAAGGAATTTT
cdr3_aa: CASSLSWAGTRNF
v_call: TRBV27
clone_size: -
j_call: TRBJ1-5
d_call: -

cdr3_nt: TGTGCCAGCAGCACTGGGGGGGGAACCTACGAGCAGTACTTC
cdr3_aa: CASSTGGGTYEQYF
v_call: TRBV7-2
clone_size: -
j_call: TRBJ2-7
d_call: TRBD2

cdr3_nt: TGTGCCAGCAGTGACGGCGGACAGGGGGCAGGAGGGCCCTATGGCTACACCTTC
cdr3_aa: CASSDGGQGAGGPYGYTF
v_call: TRBV6-4
clone_size: -
j_call: TRBJ1-2
d_call: TRBD1

cdr3_nt: TGTGCCAGCTCACCAGAGGACGCCTATGGCTACACCTTC
cdr3_aa: CASSPEDAYGYTF
v_call: TRBV18
clone_size: -
j_call: TRBJ1-2
d_call: -

cdr3_nt: TGCGCCAGCAGCCTCTTCCACGGAGAGACCCAGTACTTC
cdr3_aa: CASSLFHGETQYF
v_call: TRBV5-1
clone_size: -
j_call: TRBJ2-5
d_call: -

cdr3_nt: TGTGCCAGCAGTGAGGGACTAGCGGAAGCCTACGAGCAGTACTTC
cdr3_aa: CASSEGLAEAYEQYF
v_call: TRBV2
clone_size: -
j_call: TRBJ2-7
d_call: TRBD2

cdr3_nt: TGTGCCAGCTCACCCGACGTAGGATCCTACGAGCAGTACTTC
cdr3_aa: CASSPDVGSYEQYF
v_call: TRBV18
clone_size: -
j_call: TRBJ2-7
d_call: -

cdr3_nt: TGTGCCAGCAGTGAAGACCCAAGCTCCTACGAGCAGTACTTC
cdr3_aa: CASSEDPSSYEQYF
v_call: TRBV2
clone_size: -
j_call: TRBJ2-7
d_call: -

cdr3_nt: TGTGCCACCAGTGATTTAGTCCAGGGACGGAACGAGCAGTACTTC
cdr3_aa: CATSDLVQGRNEQYF
v_call: TRBV24-1
clone_size: -
j_call: TRBJ2-7
d_call: -

cdr3_nt: TGTGCCAGCATAGGGGCAGGGGGAAACACCATATATTTT
cdr3_aa: CASIGAGGNTIYF
v_call: TRBV6-5
clone_size: -
j_call: TRBJ1-3
d_call: -

cdr3_nt: TGTGCCACCAGCAGGAGTTGGGGAGGGCGGGAGACCCAGTACTTC
cdr3_aa: CATSRSWGGRETQYF
v_call: TRBV15
clone_size: -
j_call: TRBJ2-5
d_call: TRBD2

cdr3_nt: TGTGCCAGCAGTTTGGGCACACGCTACGAGCAGTACTTC
cdr3_aa: CASSLGTRYEQYF
v_call: TRBV12-3/TRBV12-4
clone_size: -
j_call: TRBJ2-7
d_call: -

cdr3_nt: TGCGCCAGCAGTGAGTCGTACGAGACCCAGTACTTC
cdr3_aa: CASSESYETQYF
v_call: TRBV10-2
clone_size: many
j_call: TRBJ2-5
d_call: -